The T cell receptor (beta chain) described here comes from a study of cytomegalovirus exposure and HLA in healthy donors. Findings and limits, study-wide: Researchers reported in a later analysis that a missense DCLRE1C variant was tied to TCR beta V- and J-gene trimming. The study assumed roughly uniform donor sequencing depth for presence/absence analyses. In a later analysis, a genetic analysis reported fewer productive-TCR N-insertions in an Asian-associated ancestry cluster than the cohort average.

This clone was seen only a few times. No antigen is known for it. The PCR had 60 Vbeta and 13 Jbeta primers. Clones were sequenced by immunoSEQ multiplex PCR, and TCRdb holds only the in-frame ones, with some missing. The table records over 50,000 clones, 60% to 80% of them present only once. Germline CDR1 is LNHDA and CDR2 is SQIVND (reference sequence). The trim removed 1 base at V and 7 bases at J, leaving 11 bases unmatched. The CDR3 runs to 17 residues. This clonotype was obtained from a female donor in good health and CMV-seronegative. The sequenced sample was PBMCs. This rearrangement joins TRBV19 to TRBJ2-1; 9 bases are shared with TRBD2. The CDR3 nucleotides are TGTGCCAGTAGTATAGGGGGCCTAGCGGGGAGTGGTAATGAGCAGTTCTTC. Translating it yields CASSIGGLAGSGNEQFF.